These 24 T cell receptor beta chains were all obtained from the same sample, sequenced in a study of metastatic and nonmetastatic thyroid tumors. TCRdb reanalyzed the PCR reads via MiXCR. The sample holds roughly 35,000 clones, 17% seen once. Every patient underwent thyroid surgery untreated. The sample comprised blood. These receptors were collected from a female donor with papillary thyroid cancer or a benign thyroid nodule (not recorded which). Some clones in this sample may be carry-over from other donors' samples.

This clone was seen ten or more times. The genes are TRBV3-1 and TRBJ1-1; D might be TRBD1 (5 bases). CDR3 length: 15 amino acids. Trimming took off 3 bases at V and 4 bases at J, with 15 bases between the two ends. In germline, CDR1 is LGHDT, CDR2 YNNKEL (reference sequence). The CDR3 is CASSHLTVGSTEAFF. As DNA, the CDR3 is TGTGCCAGCAGCCACCTGACAGTAGGGAGCACTGAAGCTTTCTTT.

The chain recombines TRBV20-1 with TRBJ2-1; 8 nucleotides align to TRBD2. V lost 3 bases and J lost 7; bases outside the gene matches: 11. Germline CDR1 is DFQATT and CDR2 is SNEGSKA (reference sequence). The CDR3 contains 15 residues. CDR3 sequence reads: CSASYSSGSRNEQFF. The DNA for the CDR3 is TGCAGTGCTAGTTACTCGAGCGGGAGTAGGAATGAGCAGTTCTTC.

The gene calls are TRBV6-1 and TRBJ2-1; D call uncertain. The CDR3 sequence is 13 residues long. CDR1 is MNHNS and CDR2 is SASEGT in the germline V gene. The ends were cut back, 6 bases at V and 7 bases at J, with 13 bases in the middle. The chain's CDR3 is CASSTVTWNEQFF. Here the CDR3 DNA reads TGTGCCAGCAGCACAGTTACTTGGAATGAGCAGTTCTTC.

Concerning this clone itself: Given a much more abundant clone one base away, this may be a read error. This sequence joins TRBV3-1 and TRBJ1-1; D unclear. Germline V gene sequence: CDR1 LGHDT, CDR2 YNNKEL (reference sequence). The CDR3 totals 12 residues. The chain's CDR3 is CACSQGYTEAFF. For the CDR3, the DNA is TGTGCCTGCAGCCAAGGGTACACTGAAGCTTTCTTT.

This clone was recorded at least ten times. The CDR3 coding sequence is TGTGCCAGCAGCCAACACAGCGGGAGTACAGATACGCAGTATTTT. Translated, it gives CASSQHSGSTDTQYF. The rearrangement links TRBV4-2 to TRBJ2-3; TRBD2 aligns across 8 bases. This CDR3 region has 15 residues. V lost 2 bases, J lost 3 bases, and 4 bases stayed unmatched. Germline loops: CDR1 LGHNA, CDR2 YNFKEQ.

This clone was found many times. The V and J genes are TRBV20-1 and TRBJ2-7, with 11 bases aligning to TRBD2. This CDR3 region has 15 residues. V gave up 5 bases and J gave up 3 bases; unmatched junction bases: 9. In germline, CDR1 is DFQATT, CDR2 SNEGSKA (reference sequence). The CDR3 DNA reads as TGCAGTGCTCGACCTACTAGCGGGAGTTTCTACGAGCAGTACTTC. Protein sequence: CSARPTSGSFYEQYF.

In this sample, this clone turned up many times. The chain carries TRBV3-1 and TRBJ2-1, with 8 nucleotides matching TRBD2. The germline CDR1 and CDR2 sequences are LGHDT and YNNKEL (reference sequence). The CDR3 totals 16 residues. V shed 3 bases and J 0 bases; nucleotides not matched to a gene: 4. This chain's CDR3 is CASSHVAGPSYNEQFF. CDR3 sequence (DNA): TGTGCCAGCAGCCACGTAGCGGGGCCCTCCTACAATGAGCAGTTCTTC.

This chain links TRBV28 with TRBJ1-6; D is uncertain. The CDR3 extends over 14 amino acids. V was clipped by 7 bases and J by 8 bases, with 15 bases between them. CDR1 is MDHEN and CDR2 is SYDVKM in the germline V gene. DNA of the CDR3: TGTGCCAGCATCTTAGACATGGCAGATTCACCCCTCCACTTT. As protein: CASILDMADSPLHF.

This clone was seen a few times. V usage is TRBV12-3 or TRBV12-4 and J usage is TRBJ2-6; D perhaps matches TRBD1 (5 bases). V lost 7 bases to trimming and J lost 8 bases, with 24 bases between them. CDR3 length: 17 amino acids. The CDR3 region is CASNLSGGGAGSNVLTF. CDR3 nucleotides: TGTGCCAGCAACCTTTCGGGCGGTGGGGCTGGTTCCAACGTCCTGACTTTC.

The J gene is TRBJ2-7, the V gene TRBV6-1, with D perhaps being TRBD1 or TRBD2 (6 bases each). Germline V CDR1 and CDR2: MNHNS, SASEGT. V was cut by 5 bases and J by 0 bases, with 11 bases left in between. The CDR3 covers 14 residues. CDR3 sequence (DNA): TGTGCCAGCAGTCTCCGGGGGCCCTCCTACGAGCAGTACTTC. It is translated as CASSLRGPSYEQYF.

This chain uses TRBV5-1 with TRBJ1-2; tentative D call: TRBD1 (6 bases). The germline V gene has CDR1 SGHRS and CDR2 YFSETQ. The CDR3 runs to 15 residues. V lost 0 bases, J lost 0 bases, and 9 bases lay in between. CDR3 nucleotide sequence: TGCGCCAGCAGCTTGGTCGGACAGCCTAACTATGGCTACACCTTC. Protein sequence: CASSLVGQPNYGYTF.

This clone was recorded at least ten times. The genes are TRBV12-3 or TRBV12-4 and TRBJ1-1, with D unresolved. Trimming left V 3 bases short and J 4 bases short, with 9 bases between. CDR3 length: 13 residues. The CDR3 spells CASSLLGTTEAFF. The DNA for the CDR3 is TGTGCCAGCAGTTTGTTAGGAACCACTGAAGCTTTCTTT.

This clone was seen a handful of times. This rearrangement joins TRBV5-1 to TRBJ2-3, with 10 positions matching TRBD2. The CDR3 covers 16 residues. Trimming cost V 1 base and J 6 bases; bases outside gene matches: 8. Germline values: CDR1 SGHRS, CDR2 YFSETQ. CDR3 nucleotides: TGCGCCAGCAGCTTGTTGGCCCTAGCGGGGGTTGATACGCAGTATTTT. Protein: CASSLLALAGVDTQYF.

This clone has at least ten counts. The chain carries TRBV5-4 and TRBJ2-7, with no clear D. The CDR3 is made up of 17 amino acids. From germline, CDR1 is SGHNT and CDR2 YYREEE (reference sequence). With 1 base removed from V and 7 bases from J, the gap between germline ends came to 24 bases. The CDR3 reads CASSLKQAGGRGKEQYF. CDR3 sequence (DNA): TGTGCCAGCAGCTTGAAGCAGGCAGGTGGCCGTGGGAAGGAGCAGTACTTC.

This clone was observed a handful of times. A read error may explain this, as a much larger clone is one base away. The V call is TRBV29-1, the J call TRBJ2-1; D remains unclear. Trimming removed 5 bases from V and 10 bases from J, with 21 bases in between. The length of the CDR3 is 14 residues. The germline V gene encodes CDR1 SQVTM and CDR2 ANQGSEA. The CDR3 protein is CSVTVGCLLSEQFF. CDR3 coding DNA: TGCAGCGTTACCGTTGGGTGCCTTTTATCCGAGCAGTTCTTC.

By share, this clone counts as medium-sized. The chain joins TRBV6-4 to TRBJ2-1; TRBD1 might be the D (6 bases). With 4 bases removed from V and 8 bases from J, the gap between germline ends came to 18 bases. The CDR3 consists of 15 residues. Germline CDR1 MRHNA, CDR2 SNTAGT. CDR3 in DNA: TGTGCCAGCAGTGTTAGGGCAGGGGCCAACGATGAGCAGTTCTTC. It specifies CASSVRAGANDEQFF.

This clone was recorded at least ten times. Just one base apart from a much larger clone, this may be a read error. Other DNA sequences in the sample encode the same CDR3. The V gene is TRBV24-1, the J gene TRBJ2-2, with a possible D match to TRBD2 (5 bases). The CDR3 covers 10 residues. Germline-derived CDR1 and CDR2 are KGHDR and SFDVKD. As DNA, the CDR3 is TGTGCCACCACACCCGGGGAGCTGCTTTTT. Its translation is CATTPGELLF.

The chain carries TRBV4-2 and TRBJ2-5; D is possibly TRBD2 (7 bases). Germline-derived CDR1 and CDR2 are LGHNA and YNFKEQ. V was clipped by 2 bases and J by 2 bases, with 12 bases between them. The CDR3 covers 15 residues. CDR3 residues: CASSQTGGLQETQYF. The CDR3 DNA is TGTGCCAGCAGCCAAACCGGGGGGCTTCAAGAGACCCAGTACTTC.

This clone was counted many times. V gene TRBV6-1 combines with J gene TRBJ2-7, with 9 bases aligning to TRBD2. With 6 bases clipped from V and 5 bases from J, the junction kept 8 bases outside the gene matches. The CDR3 consists of 14 residues. Looked up from germline, CDR1 is MNHNS and CDR2 is SASEGT. Here the CDR3 DNA reads TGTGCCAGCAGCTCTGGGGGACTAGCCGACGAGCAGTACTTC. It yields the protein CASSSGGLADEQYF.

This clone was seen a handful of times. The V call is TRBV6-5, the J call TRBJ1-1, with no clear D. This CDR3 contains 14 residues. Per the germline V gene, CDR1 is MNHEY and CDR2 is SVGAGI. Trimming removed 4 bases at V and 2 bases at J, with 11 bases between. The CDR3 loop reads CASSSRHGNTEAFF. CDR3 bases: TGTGCCAGCAGTTCCCGACATGGAAACACTGAAGCTTTCTTT.

This clone was detected many times. The rearrangement uses TRBV18 and TRBJ2-6; D might be TRBD1 (5 bases). The CDR3 is 16 amino acids. V lost 5 bases and J 0 bases, leaving 11 bases between the germline ends. CDR1 is KGHSH and CDR2 is LQKENI in the germline V gene. CDR3 amino acids: CASSEQAPSGANVLTF. For the CDR3, the DNA is TGTGCCAGCTCAGAACAGGCGCCCTCTGGGGCCAACGTCCTGACTTTC.

Many counts were recorded for this clone. The chain has TRBV2 and TRBJ1-4; D possibly corresponds to TRBD1 (6 bases). This CDR3 contains 15 residues. Germline V CDR1 and CDR2: SNHLY, FYNNEI. Deletions cut 3 bases from V and 5 bases from J, with 13 bases between. This CDR3 is CASSESRGRNEKLFF. CDR3 DNA: TGTGCCAGCAGTGAGTCAAGGGGGAGAAATGAAAAACTGTTTTTT.

This clone was observed a handful of times. The V and J genes are TRBV12-3 or TRBV12-4 and TRBJ1-1; unclear D gene. This CDR3 contains 11 residues. V was pared by 5 bases and J by 7 bases, with 8 bases between. The CDR3 nucleotides read TGTGCCAGCAGTAGGAACTTTGAAGCTTTCTTT. This sequence encodes CASSRNFEAFF.

This clone was observed a single time. The chain joins TRBV5-1 to TRBJ2-2; D gene unclear. Germline CDR1 SGHRS, CDR2 YFSETQ. CDR3 length equals 15 residues. Trimming removed 2 bases from V and 1 base from J, with 9 bases in between. The CDR3 sequence: CASSFSSKNTGELFF. As DNA, the CDR3 is TGCGCCAGCAGCTTCTCTTCCAAGAACACCGGGGAGCTGTTTTTT.